The rows below give T cell receptor beta chains drawn from one sample of a study of blood T cell repertoires in COVID-19. Some clones are missing from TCRdb's copy, which holds only in-frame ones; the method was immunoSEQ multiplex PCR. The sample carries 150,000 to 180,000 clones, 80% to 90% recorded once. The sample taken for sequencing was PBMCs or T cells enriched from blood (not recorded which). These TCRs come from a man between 45 and 60 years old who had recovered from COVID-19. Both conserved end residues are part of each CDR3.

j_call cdr3_length v_call cdr3_aa
TRBJ1-6 15 TRBV9 CASSLPGQGGSPLHF
TRBJ1-6 15 TRBV6-5 CASRTGQGFNSPLHF
TRBJ1-1 15 TRBV5-4 CASSLDQGENTEAFF
TRBJ1-6 18 TRBV11-2 CASSAKAADSSYNSPLHF
TRBJ2-2 16 TRBV11-2 CASSSRAGSTTGELFF
TRBJ2-5 12 TRBV7-7 CASSRLGETQYF
TRBJ2-7 15 TRBV11-2 CASSDQALASYEQYF
TRBJ1-2 15 TRBV18 CASSATGTTNYGYTF
TRBJ2-7 16 TRBV6-5 CASSYSAGQRSYEQYF
TRBJ2-1 15 TRBV7-9 CASSLDGGASNEQFF
TRBJ2-5 16 TRBV4-1 CASSQDPRGPGETQYF
TRBJ2-1 13 TRBV7-8 CASSLGLNYEQFF
TRBJ1-4 14 TRBV7-2 CASSLGRLNEKLFF
TRBJ1-2 15 TRBV4-1 CASSQGRTRYYGYTF
TRBJ1-3 14 TRBV3-1/TRBV3-2 CASSRQGEGNTIYF
TRBJ2-5 18 TRBV6-6 CASSLRTSGGMGQETQYF
TRBJ1-2 17 TRBV18 CASSPSRTTGVSYGYTF
TRBJ1-1 16 TRBV18 CASSPLQGTGGTEAFF
TRBJ2-3 15 TRBV6-5 CASTRAGGSWDTQYF
TRBJ1-1 14 TRBV6-6 CASSLPGGNTEAFF
TRBJ1-2 14 TRBV5-4 CASSPGGGNYGYTF
TRBJ1-4 16 TRBV7-8 CASSLVSGTGPPKLFF
TRBJ2-2 12 TRBV29-1 CTSRGNTGELFF
TRBJ1-5 17 TRBV21-1 CASSKPGPTGVGQPQHF
TRBJ1-1 13 TRBV6-1 CASSEQEELEAFF
TRBJ1-1 13 TRBV18 CASSPPGDSEAFF
TRBJ1-1 15 TRBV4-3 CASSQDWGRGTEAFF
TRBJ2-1 15 TRBV9 CASSQNRGPGNEQFF
TRBJ1-1 13 TRBV19 CASSISMNTEAFF
TRBJ1-5 16 TRBV6-6 CASSHPRPAGNQPQHF
TRBJ2-1 16 TRBV10-3 CAISESTSGGYNEQFF
TRBJ1-4 13 TRBV11-3 CASSPGAAEKLFF
TRBJ2-7 13 TRBV3-1/TRBV3-2 CASSHAVADEQYF
TRBJ2-7 14 TRBV5-6 CASSLQGNVYEQYF
TRBJ1-6 14 TRBV14 CASSRDRGLSPLHF
TRBJ1-2 14 TRBV5-4 CASSLIGGNYGYTF
TRBJ1-2 13 TRBV5-6 CASSTGTGDGYTF
TRBJ2-2 15 TRBV30 CAWSLYPQGAGELFF
TRBJ2-5 17 TRBV5-1 CASSLALAGGPQETQYF
TRBJ1-3 12 TRBV12-3/TRBV12-4 CASTLSGNTIYF
TRBJ2-3 15 TRBV5-4 CASSLPGLGADTQYF
TRBJ2-7 16 TRBV3-1/TRBV3-2 CASSPILRTGGYEQYF
TRBJ1-1 11 TRBV20-1 CSARGGGQAFF
TRBJ2-7 12 TRBV6-2/TRBV6-3 CASSDRGYEQYF
TRBJ2-2 15 TRBV9 CASSVEGTGAGELFF
TRBJ2-2 15 TRBV7-9 CASSPRTGPTGELFF
TRBJ1-5 16 TRBV5-1 CASSLGARGSNQPQHF
TRBJ2-3 14 TRBV29-1 CSVRHGATPDTQYF
TRBJ2-7 14 TRBV6-5 CASRGTGPPYEQYF
TRBJ2-1 13 TRBV10-2 CASSEPTGDEQFF
TRBJ1-5 14 TRBV5-8 CASSFRGSNQPQHF
TRBJ2-1 13 TRBV12-3/TRBV12-4 CASSLMGAHEQFF
TRBJ2-2 16 TRBV7-2 CASSASGLAGSGELFF
TRBJ1-4 15 TRBV27 CASSRRQGTNEKLFF
TRBJ2-5 16 TRBV19 CASSILLGQGLETQYF
TRBJ1-2 13 TRBV29-1 CSVGDRGRGGYTF
TRBJ2-2 18 TRBV4-1 CASSQVTGTSLGTGELFF
TRBJ2-2 14 TRBV19 CASSIEGAAGELFF